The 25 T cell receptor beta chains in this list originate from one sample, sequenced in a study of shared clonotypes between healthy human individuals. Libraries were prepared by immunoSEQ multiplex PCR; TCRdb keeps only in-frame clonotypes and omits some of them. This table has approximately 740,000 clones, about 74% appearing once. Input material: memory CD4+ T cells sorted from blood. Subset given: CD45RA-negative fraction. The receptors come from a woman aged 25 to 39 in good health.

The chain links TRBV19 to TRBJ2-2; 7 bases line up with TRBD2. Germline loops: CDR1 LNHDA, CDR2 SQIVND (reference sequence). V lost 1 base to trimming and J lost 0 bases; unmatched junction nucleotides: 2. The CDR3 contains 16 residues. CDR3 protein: CASSIVAGTNTGELFF. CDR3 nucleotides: TGTGCCAGTAGTATAGTAGCGGGTACGAACACCGGGGAGCTGTTTTTT. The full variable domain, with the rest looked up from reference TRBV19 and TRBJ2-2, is DGGITQSPKYLFRKEGQNVTLSCEQNLNHDAMYWYRQDPGQGLRLIYYSQIVNDFQKGDIAEGYSVSREKKESFPLTVTSAQKNPTAFYLCASSIVAGTNTGELFFGEGSRLTVL.

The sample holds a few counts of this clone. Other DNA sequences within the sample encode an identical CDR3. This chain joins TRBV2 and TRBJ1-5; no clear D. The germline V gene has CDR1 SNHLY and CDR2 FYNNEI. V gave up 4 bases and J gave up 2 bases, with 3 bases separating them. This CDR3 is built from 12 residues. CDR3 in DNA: TGTGCCAGCAGTGCCGGCAATCAGCCCCAGCATTTT. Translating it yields CASSAGNQPQHF.

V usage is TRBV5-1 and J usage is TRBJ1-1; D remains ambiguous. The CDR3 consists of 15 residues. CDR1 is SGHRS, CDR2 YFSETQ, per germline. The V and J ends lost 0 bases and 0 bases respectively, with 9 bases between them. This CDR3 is CASSLVSAVNTEAFF. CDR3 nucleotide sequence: TGCGCCAGCAGCTTGGTGTCAGCTGTGAACACTGAAGCTTTCTTT. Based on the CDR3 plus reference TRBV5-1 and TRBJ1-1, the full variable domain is KAGVTQTPRYLIKTRGQQVTLSCSPISGHRSVSWYQQTPGQGLQFLFEYFSETQRNKGNFPGRFSGRQFSNSRSEMNVSTLELGDSALYLCASSLVSAVNTEAFFGQGTRLTVV.

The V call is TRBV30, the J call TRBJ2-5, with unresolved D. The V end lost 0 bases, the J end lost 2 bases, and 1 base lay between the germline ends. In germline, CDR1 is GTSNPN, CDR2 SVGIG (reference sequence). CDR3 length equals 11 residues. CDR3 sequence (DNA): TGTGCCTGGAGTGTACAAGAGACCCAGTACTTC. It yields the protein CAWSVQETQYF.

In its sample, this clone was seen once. CDR3 amino acids: CASSLEVGPYGYTF. The CDR3 DNA reads as TGTGCCAGCAGCTTGGAGGTCGGTCCCTATGGCTACACCTTC. The chain recombines TRBV7-2 with TRBJ1-2; D call uncertain. The germline V gene encodes CDR1 SGHTA and CDR2 FQGNSA. V dropped 3 bases and J dropped 4 bases, with 12 bases sitting between them. The CDR3 is 14 residues long.

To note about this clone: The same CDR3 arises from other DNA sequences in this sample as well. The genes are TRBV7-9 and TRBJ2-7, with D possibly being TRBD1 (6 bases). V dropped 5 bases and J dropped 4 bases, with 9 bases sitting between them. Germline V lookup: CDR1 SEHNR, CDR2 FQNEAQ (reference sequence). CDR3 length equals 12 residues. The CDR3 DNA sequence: TGTGCCAGCAGCCTCACAGGGTACGAGCAGTACTTC. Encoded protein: CASSLTGYEQYF. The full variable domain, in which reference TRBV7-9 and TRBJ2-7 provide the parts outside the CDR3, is DTGVSQNPRHKITKRGQNVTFRCDPISEHNRLYWYRQTLGQGPEFLTYFQNEAQLEKSRLLSDRFSAERPKGSFSTLEIQRTEQGDSAMYLCASSLTGYEQYFGPGTRLTVT.

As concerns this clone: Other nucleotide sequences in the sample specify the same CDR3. CDR3 DNA: TGTGCCAGCAGTCCCCGGAGCTACAATGAGCAGTTCTTC. Its protein is CASSPRSYNEQFF. This chain joins TRBV27 and TRBJ2-1; the D is unclear. CDR3 size: 13 residues. V lost 5 bases to trimming and J lost 3 bases, with 8 bases between them. Looked up from germline, CDR1 is MNHEY and CDR2 is SMNVEV (reference sequence).

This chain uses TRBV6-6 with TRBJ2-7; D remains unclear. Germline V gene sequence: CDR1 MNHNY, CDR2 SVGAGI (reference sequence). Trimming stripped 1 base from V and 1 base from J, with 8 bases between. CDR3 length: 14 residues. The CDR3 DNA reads TGTGCCAGCAGTTACTTAGGGCTTTCCTACGAGCAGTACTTC. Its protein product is CASSYLGLSYEQYF.

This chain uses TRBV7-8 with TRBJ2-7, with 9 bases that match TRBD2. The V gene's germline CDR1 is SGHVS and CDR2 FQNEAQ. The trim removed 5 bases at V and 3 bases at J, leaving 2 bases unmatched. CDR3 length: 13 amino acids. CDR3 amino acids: CASSRSGSYEQYF. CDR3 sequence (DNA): TGTGCCAGCAGCCGTAGCGGGAGCTACGAGCAGTACTTC.

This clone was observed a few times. Here the CDR3 reads CAIREAAGRDNQPQHF. CDR3 coding DNA: TGTGCCATCAGAGAGGCCGCAGGGCGCGACAATCAGCCCCAGCATTTT. V gene TRBV10-3 combines with J gene TRBJ1-5; D is perhaps TRBD1 (5 bases). Germline loops: CDR1 ENHRY, CDR2 SYGVKD. Trimming pared 6 bases from V and 3 bases from J, leaving 18 bases between. This CDR3 has 16 amino acids.

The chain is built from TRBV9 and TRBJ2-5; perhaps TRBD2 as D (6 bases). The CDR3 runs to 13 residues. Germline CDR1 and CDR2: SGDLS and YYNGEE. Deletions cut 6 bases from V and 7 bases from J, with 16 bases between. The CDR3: CASNDAGKGTQYF. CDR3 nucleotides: TGTGCCAGCAACGACGCGGGGAAGGGGACCCAGTACTTC.

The CDR3 spells CASSDPLWFDRFF. CDR3 sequence (DNA): TGTGCCAGCAGTGACCCGCTTTGGTTCGATCGTTTCTTC. J is TRBJ2-1 and V is TRBV28, with D uncertain. There are 13 residues in the CDR3. V was clipped by 5 bases and J by 16 bases, with 21 bases between them. The germline V gene has CDR1 MDHEN and CDR2 SYDVKM. Full variable domain (remainder filled in from reference TRBV28 and TRBJ2-1): DVKVTQSSRYLVKRTGEKVFLECVQDMDHENMFWYRQDPGLGLRLIYFSYDVKMKEKGDIPEGYSVSREKKERFSLILESASTNQTSMYLCASSDPLWFDRFFGPGTRLTVL.

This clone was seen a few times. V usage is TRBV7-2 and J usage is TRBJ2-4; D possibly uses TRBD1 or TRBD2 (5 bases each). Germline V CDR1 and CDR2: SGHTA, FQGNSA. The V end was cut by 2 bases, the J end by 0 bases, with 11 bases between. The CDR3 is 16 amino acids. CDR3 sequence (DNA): TGTGCCAGCAGCTTAACCGTAGGGACAGCCAAAAACATTCAGTACTTC. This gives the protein CASSLTVGTAKNIQYF.

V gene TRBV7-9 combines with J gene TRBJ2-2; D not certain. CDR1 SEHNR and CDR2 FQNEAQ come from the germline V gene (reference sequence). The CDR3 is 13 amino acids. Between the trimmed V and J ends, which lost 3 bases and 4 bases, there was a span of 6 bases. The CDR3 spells CASSLTITGELFF. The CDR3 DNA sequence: TGTGCCAGCAGCTTGACAATCACCGGGGAGCTGTTTTTT.

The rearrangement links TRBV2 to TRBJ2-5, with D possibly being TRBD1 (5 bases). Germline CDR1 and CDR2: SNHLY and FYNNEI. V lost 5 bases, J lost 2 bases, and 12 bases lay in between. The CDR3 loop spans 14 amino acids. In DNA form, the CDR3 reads TGTGCCAGCAGTTGGGGCGACAGACAAGAGACCCAGTACTTC. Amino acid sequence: CASSWGDRQETQYF. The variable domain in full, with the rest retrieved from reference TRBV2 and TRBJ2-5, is EPEVTQTPSHQVTQMGQEVILRCVPISNHLYFYWYRQILGQKVEFLVSFYNNEISEKSEIFDDQFSVERPDGSNFTLKIRSTKLEDSAMYFCASSWGDRQETQYFGPGTRLLVL.

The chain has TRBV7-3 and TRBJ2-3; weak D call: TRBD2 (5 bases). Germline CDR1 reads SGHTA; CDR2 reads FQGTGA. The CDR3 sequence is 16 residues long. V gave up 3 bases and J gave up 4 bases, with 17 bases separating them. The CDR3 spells CASSFRTTSTPDTQYF. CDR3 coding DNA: TGTGCCAGCAGCTTTAGGACCACTAGTACGCCAGATACGCAGTATTTT.

As DNA, the CDR3 is TGCGCCAGCCATATGAGGACTAGCGATAACACCGGGGAGCTGTTTTTT. Its protein product is CASHMRTSDNTGELFF. The rearrangement joins TRBV5-1 to TRBJ2-2, with 9 bases that match TRBD2. The germline V gene encodes CDR1 SGHRS and CDR2 YFSETQ. V was pared by 7 bases and J by 2 bases, with 9 bases of the junction left unmatched. The CDR3 loop spans 16 amino acids.

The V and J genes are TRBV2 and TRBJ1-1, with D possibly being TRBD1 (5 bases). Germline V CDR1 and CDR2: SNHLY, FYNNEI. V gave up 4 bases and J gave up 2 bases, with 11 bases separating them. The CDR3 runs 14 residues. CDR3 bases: TGTGCCAGCAGTGGGCAGGGAACCAACACTGAAGCTTTCTTT. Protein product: CASSGQGTNTEAFF.

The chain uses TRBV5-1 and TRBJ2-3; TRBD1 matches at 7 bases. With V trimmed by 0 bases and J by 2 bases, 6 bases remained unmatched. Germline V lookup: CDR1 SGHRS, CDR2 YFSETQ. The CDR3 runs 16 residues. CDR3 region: CASSLGTGANTDTQYF. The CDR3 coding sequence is TGCGCCAGCAGCTTGGGGACAGGCGCGAACACAGATACGCAGTATTTT.

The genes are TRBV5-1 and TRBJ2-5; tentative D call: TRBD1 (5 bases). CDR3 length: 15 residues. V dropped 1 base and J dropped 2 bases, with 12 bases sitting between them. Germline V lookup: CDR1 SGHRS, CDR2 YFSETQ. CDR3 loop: CASSLTPAGQETQYF. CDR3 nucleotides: TGCGCCAGCAGCTTGACCCCCGCAGGGCAAGAGACCCAGTACTTC.

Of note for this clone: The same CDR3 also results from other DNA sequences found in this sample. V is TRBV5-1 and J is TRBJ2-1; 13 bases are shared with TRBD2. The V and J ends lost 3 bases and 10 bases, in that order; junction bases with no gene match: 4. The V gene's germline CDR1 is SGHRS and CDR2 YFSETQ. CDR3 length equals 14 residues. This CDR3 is CASSSGTSGMEQFF. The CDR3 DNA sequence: TGCGCCAGCAGCTCCGGGACTAGCGGGATGGAGCAGTTCTTC. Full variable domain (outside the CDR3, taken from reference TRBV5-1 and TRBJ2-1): KAGVTQTPRYLIKTRGQQVTLSCSPISGHRSVSWYQQTPGQGLQFLFEYFSETQRNKGNFPGRFSGRQFSNSRSEMNVSTLELGDSALYLCASSSGTSGMEQFFGPGTRLTVL.

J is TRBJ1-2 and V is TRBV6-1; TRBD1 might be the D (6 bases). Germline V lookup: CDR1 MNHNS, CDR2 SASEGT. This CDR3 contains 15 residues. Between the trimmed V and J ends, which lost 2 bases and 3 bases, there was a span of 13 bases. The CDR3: CASSERGVGYYGYTF. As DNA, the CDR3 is TGTGCCAGCAGTGAAAGGGGGGTAGGATACTATGGCTACACCTTC.

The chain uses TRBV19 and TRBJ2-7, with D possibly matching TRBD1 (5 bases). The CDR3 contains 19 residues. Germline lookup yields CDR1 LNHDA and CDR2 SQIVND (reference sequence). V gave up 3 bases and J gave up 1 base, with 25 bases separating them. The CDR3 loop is CASSMGGTQGRAFSYEQYF. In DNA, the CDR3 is TGTGCCAGTAGTATGGGCGGCACCCAGGGCAGGGCTTTTTCCTACGAGCAGTACTTC.

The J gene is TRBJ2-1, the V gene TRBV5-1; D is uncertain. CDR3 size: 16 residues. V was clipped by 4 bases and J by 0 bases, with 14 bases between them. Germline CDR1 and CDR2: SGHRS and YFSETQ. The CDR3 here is CASSPNAGVSYNEQFF. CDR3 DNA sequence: TGCGCCAGCAGCCCCAATGCAGGAGTCTCCTACAATGAGCAGTTCTTC.

CDR3 DNA sequence: TGCGCCAGCAGACGGACTAGCGGGAGGTTGGGTACGCAGTATTTT. Encoded protein: CASRRTSGRLGTQYF. The genes are TRBV4-1 and TRBJ2-3; 14 bases fit TRBD2. The CDR3 covers 15 residues. V was pared by 6 bases and J by 8 bases, with 7 bases of the junction left unmatched. Germline V gene data show CDR1 as MGHRA and CDR2 as YSYEKL.